Each of the 12 T cell receptor beta chains below was sequenced from the same sample in a study of early T cells in non-severe SARS-CoV-2 infection. MiXCR, run by TCRdb on the 5' RACE reads, gives a single entry per CDR3 protein. The data contain about 56,000 distinct CDR3 sequences, 10% to 15% of them singletons. Sequencing input: whole blood. Receptors originate from an adult who was a healthcare worker with PCR-confirmed SARS-CoV-2 infection or an uninfected control (not recorded which).

This clonotype was detected ten times or more. The chain recombines TRBV9 with TRBJ2-7; 8 nucleotides match TRBD1. V lost 7 bases to trimming and J lost 4 bases; unmatched junction nucleotides: 13. The CDR3 consists of 15 residues. CDR1 SGDLS and CDR2 YYNGEE come from the germline V gene. In nucleotides, the CDR3 is TGTGCCAGCTCCCAAGGAGCAGGGGGCCCGTACGAGCAGTACTTC. This gives the protein CASSQGAGGPYEQYF.

The table lists this clonotype with many counts. This chain links TRBV3-1 with TRBJ2-2, with a possible D match to TRBD1 (6 bases). The CDR3 runs 15 residues. V dropped 3 bases and J dropped 4 bases, with 12 bases sitting between them. CDR1 is LGHDT and CDR2 is YNNKEL in the germline V gene (reference sequence). CDR3 sequence (DNA): TGTGCCAGCAGCCAGGGACAAACGCCCACCGGGGAGCTGTTTTTT. As protein: CASSQGQTPTGELFF.

In this sample, this clonotype turned up a few times. The chain combines TRBV6-1 with TRBJ1-2; 8 nucleotides agree with TRBD1. The germline CDR1 and CDR2 sequences are MNHNS and SASEGT. V shed 8 bases, J shed 4 bases, and the junction held 6 bases outside the gene matches. The CDR3 is 13 amino acids. The CDR3 protein is CASGWTGSYGYTF. DNA for the CDR3: TGTGCCAGCGGGTGGACAGGGAGCTATGGCTACACCTTC.

As concerns this clonotype: One end of the junction fails to match germline, which may point to a read error. This chain joins TRBV20-1 and TRBJ2-1; D tentatively fits TRBD1 or TRBD2 (5 bases each). Germline V gene sequence: CDR1 DFQATT, CDR2 SNEGSKA (reference sequence). This CDR3 region has 15 residues. In nucleotides, the CDR3 is TGCAATGCTAGAGGTCTGGGGGTCTCCTACAATGAGCAGTTCTTC. It encodes CNARGLGVSYNEQFF.

This clonotype was seen at least ten times. The chain combines TRBV5-1 with TRBJ2-3; no clear D. Between the trimmed V and J ends, which lost 6 bases and 0 bases, there was a span of 11 bases. CDR3 length equals 14 residues. Germline-derived CDR1 and CDR2 are SGHRS and YFSETQ. CDR3 sequence (DNA): TGCGCCAGCAACTGGCGGCCTAGCACAGATACGCAGTATTTT. It is translated as CASNWRPSTDTQYF.

The table lists this clonotype with many counts. The genes are TRBV7-9 and TRBJ2-1; tentative D call: TRBD1 (6 bases). The V and J ends lost 0 bases and 4 bases respectively, with 13 bases between them. CDR3 length equals 16 residues. The germline V gene has CDR1 SEHNR and CDR2 FQNEAQ (reference sequence). Written as DNA, the CDR3 is TGTGCCAGCAGCTTAGCATCCTGGACAGCGTACAATGAGCAGTTCTTC. Translating it yields CASSLASWTAYNEQFF.

This clonotype was seen only a few times. The V and J genes are TRBV3-1 and TRBJ1-1; D perhaps matches TRBD1 (6 bases). CDR3 size: 15 residues. V dropped 2 bases and J dropped 4 bases, with 14 bases sitting between them. Germline values: CDR1 LGHDT, CDR2 YNNKEL (reference sequence). Written as DNA, the CDR3 is TGTGCCAGCAGCCAATCCCGAGGGGGAGCCACTGAAGCTTTCTTT. This gives the protein CASSQSRGGATEAFF.

In its sample, this clonotype ranks as medium-sized. This chain uses TRBV28 with TRBJ2-7; no definite D call. CDR3 length equals 13 residues. Germline loops: CDR1 MDHEN, CDR2 SYDVKM. V lost 2 bases and J 7 bases, leaving 12 bases between the germline ends. The CDR3 nucleotides are TGTGCCAGCAGTTTACGCCCCTTAGGAGAGCAGTACTTC. Residues: CASSLRPLGEQYF.

The chain couples TRBV5-1 to TRBJ2-1; TRBD2 matches at 11 bases. CDR1 is SGHRS, CDR2 YFSETQ, per germline. The CDR3 runs 17 residues. J lost 5 bases, V lost 2 bases, and 9 bases had no gene match. The CDR3 bases are TGCGCCAGCAGCTTTGCCGGAGGGACTAGCGGAAACAATGAGCAGTTCTTC. Translating it yields CASSFAGGTSGNNEQFF.

This clonotype showed up many times. The chain recombines TRBV11-2 with TRBJ2-7, with 9 positions matching TRBD1. V lost 5 bases to trimming and J lost 4 bases; unmatched junction nucleotides: 15. This CDR3 has 17 residues. CDR1 is SGHAT and CDR2 is FQNNGV in the germline V gene. The DNA for the CDR3 is TGTGCCAGCAGCCCCCTATCTCTTCGGGACAGGGTTTACGAGCAGTACTTC. Protein product: CASSPLSLRDRVYEQYF.

This sequence joins TRBV29-1 and TRBJ1-1; maybe TRBD1 (6 bases). CDR3 length equals 14 residues. The ends were cut back, 4 bases at V and 1 base at J, with 13 bases in the middle. Germline V gene data show CDR1 as SQVTM and CDR2 as ANQGSEA. Written as DNA, the CDR3 is TGCAGCGTTGCCGCGGGACATTCGAACACTGAAGCTTTCTTT. Translated: CSVAAGHSNTEAFF. Supplemented by reference TRBV29-1 and TRBJ1-1, the full variable domain reads SAVISQKPSRDICQRGTSLTIQCQVDSQVTMMFWYRQQPGQSLTLIATANQGSEATYESGFVIDKFPISRPNLTFSTLTVSNMSPEDSSIYLCSVAAGHSNTEAFFGQGTRLTVV.

The chain uses TRBV6-6 and TRBJ1-3; no definite D call. The germline gives CDR1 MNHNY, CDR2 SVGAGI (reference sequence). The CDR3 is 13 amino acids. The V end was cut by 2 bases, the J end by 4 bases, with 6 bases between. The CDR3 loop is CASSYVPGNTIYF. The CDR3 DNA reads as TGTGCCAGCAGTTACGTTCCCGGAAACACCATATATTTT.